The next 10 T cell receptor beta chains were all read from a single sample in a study of cytomegalovirus exposure and HLA in healthy donors. Here immunoSEQ multiplex PCR was the method, and the copy in TCRdb shows in-frame clones only, minus some. The table has 150,000 to 200,000 clones, roughly 83% seen once; the top ten hold 10%. What was sequenced was PBMCs. The receptors come from a man younger than 45 in good health and CMV-seropositive.

V is TRBV2 and J is TRBJ2-7; 7 bases align to TRBD1. The CDR3 contains 12 residues. Germline-derived CDR1 and CDR2 are SNHLY and FYNNEI. Trimming removed 6 bases from V and 5 bases from J; junction bases left unmatched: 4. The CDR3 region is CASRADRDEQYF. For the CDR3, the DNA is TGTGCCAGCAGAGCCGACAGGGACGAGCAGTACTTC.

The table lists this clone with a count of one. The chain combines TRBV6-1 with TRBJ1-3; D perhaps matches TRBD1 (5 bases). Germline-derived CDR1 and CDR2 are MNHNS and SASEGT. With 3 bases removed from V and 2 bases from J, the gap between germline ends came to 14 bases. The CDR3 is 16 amino acids. CDR3 DNA sequence: TGTGCCAGCAGTGAGGCCCCAGGGTCCCCTGGAAACACCATATATTTT. Translated: CASSEAPGSPGNTIYF.

This chain uses TRBV11-2 with TRBJ2-3; D is unclear. Germline V lookup: CDR1 SGHAT, CDR2 FQNNGV. The V and J ends lost 3 bases and 7 bases respectively, with 8 bases between them. The CDR3 is made up of 12 amino acids. The CDR3, as DNA: TGTGCCAGCAGCTTGCGGTTCCATACGCAGTATTTT. It translates to CASSLRFHTQYF.

This sequence joins TRBV11-2 and TRBJ2-5; D is ambiguous. Deletions cut 1 base from V and 2 bases from J, with 11 bases between. The CDR3 consists of 15 residues. Germline V gene sequence: CDR1 SGHAT, CDR2 FQNNGV. The chain's CDR3 is CASSLVGGLQETQYF. The CDR3 DNA reads as TGTGCCAGCAGCTTAGTAGGCGGCTTGCAAGAGACCCAGTACTTC.

This clone was counted many times. The V gene is TRBV6-6, the J gene TRBJ1-5; D gene unclear. CDR3 size: 16 residues. Deletions cut 3 bases from V and 1 base from J, with 13 bases between. CDR1 and CDR2 (germline): MNHNY, SVGAGI (reference sequence). The CDR3 DNA reads as TGTGCCAGCAGTTATGAGGCAGCATGGAGCAATCAGCCCCAGCATTTT. Amino acid sequence: CASSYEAAWSNQPQHF.

The chain recombines TRBV30 with TRBJ2-5; 7 bases map to TRBD2. The CDR3 consists of 12 residues. The J segment lost 4 bases and the V segment lost 5 bases, leaving 4 bases of the junction unmatched. In germline, CDR1 is GTSNPN, CDR2 SVGIG (reference sequence). CDR3 region: CAWATSRETQYF. For the CDR3, the DNA is TGTGCCTGGGCGACTAGCAGAGAGACCCAGTACTTC. Full variable domain (outside the CDR3, taken from reference TRBV30 and TRBJ2-5): SQTIHQWPATLVQPVGSPLSLECTVEGTSNPNLYWYRQAAGRGLQLLFYSVGIGQISSEVPQNLSASRPQDRQFILSSKKLLLSDSGFYLCAWATSRETQYFGPGTRLLVL.

This clone has just one count. The V call is TRBV9, the J call TRBJ1-2; 12 bases are a match to TRBD1. Germline CDR1 and CDR2: SGDLS and YYNGEE. The CDR3 runs 16 residues. With 0 bases clipped from V and 8 bases from J, the junction kept 8 bases outside the gene matches. CDR3 sequence (DNA): TGTGCCAGCAGCGTAGCTGGGGGACAGGGGGCGCTGGGCTACACCTTC. As protein: CASSVAGGQGALGYTF. The full variable domain, completed using reference TRBV9 and TRBJ1-2, is DSGVTQTPKHLITATGQRVTLRCSPRSGDLSVYWYQQSLDQGLQFLIQYYNGEERAKGNILERFSAQQFPDLHSELNLSSLELGDSALYFCASSVAGGQGALGYTFGSGTRLTVV.

The count of this clone is one. The germline gene is not matched at one end of the junction; a read error may be the cause. This chain uses TRBV7-7 with TRBJ2-1; 10 positions agree with TRBD1. Germline CDR1 is SSHAT and CDR2 is FNYEAQ (reference sequence). The CDR3 runs to 16 residues. CDR3 DNA: TGTGCTAGCAGCTTAACCGGGACAGGGGTCCACAATGAGCAGTTCTTC. Translating gives CASSLTGTGVHNEQFF.

V and J are TRBV6-4 and TRBJ1-2; maybe TRBD1 (6 bases). From germline, CDR1 is MRHNA and CDR2 SNTAGT. The CDR3 runs to 15 residues. V shed 6 bases and J shed 8 bases, with 22 bases lying between them. CDR3 in DNA: TGTGCCAGCAGCGCCGTCGGACAGCCCTCGGGGGGCTACACCTTC. It codes for CASSAVGQPSGGYTF.

This chain uses TRBV27 with TRBJ1-2; tentative D call: TRBD1 (6 bases). This CDR3 region has 17 residues. Germline-derived CDR1 and CDR2 are MNHEY and SMNVEV (reference sequence). Trimming removed 3 bases from V and 0 bases from J, with 17 bases in between. The CDR3: CASSFSGQQTSNYGYTF. The CDR3 DNA follows: TGTGCCAGCAGTTTCTCCGGACAGCAAACTTCTAACTATGGCTACACCTTC.